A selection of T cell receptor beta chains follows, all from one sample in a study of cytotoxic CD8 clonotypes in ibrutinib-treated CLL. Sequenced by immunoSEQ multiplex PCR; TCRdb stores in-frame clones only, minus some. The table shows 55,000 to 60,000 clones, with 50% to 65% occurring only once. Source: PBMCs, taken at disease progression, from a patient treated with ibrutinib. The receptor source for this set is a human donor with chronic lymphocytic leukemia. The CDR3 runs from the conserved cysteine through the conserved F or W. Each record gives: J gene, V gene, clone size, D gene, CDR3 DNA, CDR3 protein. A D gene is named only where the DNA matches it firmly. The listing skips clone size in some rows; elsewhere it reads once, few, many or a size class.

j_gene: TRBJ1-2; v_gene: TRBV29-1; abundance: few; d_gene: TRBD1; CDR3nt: TGCAGCGTTTCACAGGGGGCTAACTATGGCTACACCTTC; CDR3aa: CSVSQGANYGYTF
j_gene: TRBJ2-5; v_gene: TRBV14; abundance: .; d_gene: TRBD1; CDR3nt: TGTGCCAGCAGCCAAGATAAAGGGGGCGGGCCGAGGGAGACCCAGTACTTC; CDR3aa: CASSQDKGGGPRETQYF
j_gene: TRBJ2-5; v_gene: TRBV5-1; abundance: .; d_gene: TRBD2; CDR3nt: TGCGCCAGCAGCTTGTTCGGGGGGGAGACCCAGTACTTC; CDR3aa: CASSLFGGETQYF
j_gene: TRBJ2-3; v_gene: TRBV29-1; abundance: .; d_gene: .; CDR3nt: TGCAGCGTTGAACGCCTAACAGATACGCAGTATTTT; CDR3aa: CSVERLTDTQYF
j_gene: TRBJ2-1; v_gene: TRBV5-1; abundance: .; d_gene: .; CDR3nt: TGCGCCAGCAGCTGGGGCGCGATCTCCTACAATGAGCAGTTCTTC; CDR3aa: CASSWGAISYNEQFF
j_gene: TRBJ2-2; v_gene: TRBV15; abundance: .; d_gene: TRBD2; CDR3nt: TGTGCCACCAGCAGAGTAGCGGGAGGCCACACCGGGGAGCTGTTTTTT; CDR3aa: CATSRVAGGHTGELFF
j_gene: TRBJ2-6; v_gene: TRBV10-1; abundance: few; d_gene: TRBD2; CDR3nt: TGCGCCACCTCGGAGCCGGGAGGGAGCTCTGGGGCCAACGTCCTGACTTTC; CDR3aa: CATSEPGGSSGANVLTF
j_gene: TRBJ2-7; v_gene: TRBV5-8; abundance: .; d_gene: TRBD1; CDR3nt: TGTGCCAGCAGCATACAGGGGGCCCACGAGCAGTACTTC; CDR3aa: CASSIQGAHEQYF
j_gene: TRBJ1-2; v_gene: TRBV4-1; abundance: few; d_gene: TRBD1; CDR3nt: TGCGCCAGCAGCCAAGCCACAGGGGGCTATGGCTACACCTTC; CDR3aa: CASSQATGGYGYTF
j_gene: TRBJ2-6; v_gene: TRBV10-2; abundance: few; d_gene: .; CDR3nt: TGCGCCAGCAGGTGGGGCCTGTCAGGGGCCAACGTCCTGACTTTC; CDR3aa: CASRWGLSGANVLTF
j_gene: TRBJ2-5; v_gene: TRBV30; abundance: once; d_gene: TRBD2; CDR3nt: TGTGCCTGGAGTGGACTAGCCCGGGAGACCCAGTACTTC; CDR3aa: CAWSGLARETQYF
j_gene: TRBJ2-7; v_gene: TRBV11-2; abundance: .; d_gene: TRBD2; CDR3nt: TGTGCCAGCAGCCCTTTCTCGATAGCGGGAAACTACGAGCAGTACTTC; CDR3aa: CASSPFSIAGNYEQYF
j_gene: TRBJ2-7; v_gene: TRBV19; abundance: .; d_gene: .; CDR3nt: TGTGCCAGTGCCCCAGACCTTGCCTACGAGCAGTACTTC; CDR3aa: CASAPDLAYEQYF
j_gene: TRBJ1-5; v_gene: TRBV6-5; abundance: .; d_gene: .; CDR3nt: TGTGCCAGCAGTACCGGGACTTCATGGCCCCAGCATTTT; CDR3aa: CASSTGTSWPQHF
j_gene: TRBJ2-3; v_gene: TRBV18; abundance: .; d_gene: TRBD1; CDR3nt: TGTGCCAGCTCACCTCAGGGGACAGGGGTGACAGATACGCAGTATTTT; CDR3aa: CASSPQGTGVTDTQYF
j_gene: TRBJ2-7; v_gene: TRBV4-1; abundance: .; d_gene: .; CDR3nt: TGCGCCAGCAGCCAAGATATTACGGCTCCCTACGAGCAGTACTTC; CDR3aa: CASSQDITAPYEQYF
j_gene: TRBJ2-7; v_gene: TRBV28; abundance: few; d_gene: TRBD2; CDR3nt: TGTGCCAGCAGTTCGGGAGGCTACGAGCAGTACTTC; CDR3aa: CASSSGGYEQYF
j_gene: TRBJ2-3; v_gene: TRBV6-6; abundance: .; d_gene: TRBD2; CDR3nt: TGTGCCAGCAGTCTAGCGGGGGGGCAAGATACGCAGTATTTT; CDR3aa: CASSLAGGQDTQYF
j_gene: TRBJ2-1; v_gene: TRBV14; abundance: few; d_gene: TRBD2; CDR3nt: TGTGCCAGCAGCTGGGGAGCGGGAGCCTACAATGAGCAGTTCTTC; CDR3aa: CASSWGAGAYNEQFF
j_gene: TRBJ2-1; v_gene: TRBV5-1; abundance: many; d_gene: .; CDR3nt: TGCGCCAGCAGCTTTGACAATGAGCAGTTCTTC; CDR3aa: CASSFDNEQFF
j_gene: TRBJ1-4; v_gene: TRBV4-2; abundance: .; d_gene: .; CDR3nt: TGTGCCAGCAGCCACCCCGGGAGGGGTGATGAAAAACTGTTTTTT; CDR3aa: CASSHPGRGDEKLFF
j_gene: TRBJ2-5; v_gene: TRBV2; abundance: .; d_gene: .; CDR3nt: TGTGCCAGCAGCCGTAGACCTGGAGAGACCCAGTACTTC; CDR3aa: CASSRRPGETQYF
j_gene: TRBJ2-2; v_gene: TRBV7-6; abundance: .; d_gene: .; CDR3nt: TGTGCCAGCAGCTTTTCACCGAACACCGGGGAGCTGTTTTTT; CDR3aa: CASSFSPNTGELFF
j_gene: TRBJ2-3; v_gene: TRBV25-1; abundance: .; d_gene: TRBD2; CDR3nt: TGTGCCAGCAGACTAGCGGGGGGGAGCACAGATACGCAGTATTTT; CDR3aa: CASRLAGGSTDTQYF
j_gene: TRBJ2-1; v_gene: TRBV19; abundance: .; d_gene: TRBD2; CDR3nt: TGTGCCAGTAGCCTACTAGCGGGAGGCTACAATGAGCAGTTCTTC; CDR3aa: CASSLLAGGYNEQFF
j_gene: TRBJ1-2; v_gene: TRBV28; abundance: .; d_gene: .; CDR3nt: TGTGCCAGCAGTTTCTCGGGGATCGGGTATGGCTACACCTTC; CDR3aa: CASSFSGIGYGYTF
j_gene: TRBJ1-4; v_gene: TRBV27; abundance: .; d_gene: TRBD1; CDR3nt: TGTGCCAGCAGTCCAAGGGACAGGGGGCCCACTGAAAAACTGTTTTTT; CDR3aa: CASSPRDRGPTEKLFF
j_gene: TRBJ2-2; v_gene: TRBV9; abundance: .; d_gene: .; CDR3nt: TGTGCCAGCAGCCGGACGCCAACCGGGGAGCTGTTTTTT; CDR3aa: CASSRTPTGELFF
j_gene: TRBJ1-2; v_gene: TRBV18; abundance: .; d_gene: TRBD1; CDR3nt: TGTGCCAGCTCACCGGGACAGGGCAACTATGGCTACACCTTC; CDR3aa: CASSPGQGNYGYTF
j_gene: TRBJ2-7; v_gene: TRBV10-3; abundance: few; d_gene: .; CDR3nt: TGTGCCATCAGTGATTACCGGGACACCTCCTACGAGCAGTACTTC; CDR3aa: CAISDYRDTSYEQYF
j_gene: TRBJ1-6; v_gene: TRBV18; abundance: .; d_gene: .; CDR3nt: TGTGCCAGCTCACAGGACTATAATTCACCCCTCCACTTT; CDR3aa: CASSQDYNSPLHF
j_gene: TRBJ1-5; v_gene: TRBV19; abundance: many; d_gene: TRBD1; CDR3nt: TGTGCCAGTAGTATCCAGGGACAGGGGGGAGGACAGCCCCAGCATTTT; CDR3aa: CASSIQGQGGGQPQHF
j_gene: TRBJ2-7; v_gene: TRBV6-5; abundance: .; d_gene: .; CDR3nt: TGTGCCAGCAGTTACAGGGACGGGCACTACGAGCAGTACTTC; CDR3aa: CASSYRDGHYEQYF
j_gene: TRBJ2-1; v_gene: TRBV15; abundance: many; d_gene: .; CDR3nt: TGTGCCACCAGCAGGCTCACCCTTTACAATGAGCAGTTCTTC; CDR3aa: CATSRLTLYNEQFF
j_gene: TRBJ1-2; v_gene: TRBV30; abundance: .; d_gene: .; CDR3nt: TGTGCCTGGAGTGTACTCCGGACGGGTTCTAACTATGGCTACACCTTC; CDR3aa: CAWSVLRTGSNYGYTF
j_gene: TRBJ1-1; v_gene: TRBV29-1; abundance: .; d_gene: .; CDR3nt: TGCAGCGTTGATGGTGGAGGGTCGCTGAACACTGAAGCTTTCTTT; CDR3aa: CSVDGGGSLNTEAFF
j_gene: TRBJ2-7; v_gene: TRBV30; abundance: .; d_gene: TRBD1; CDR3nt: TGTGCCTGGAGTGTAGGGACAGGCATTCGCAACGAGCAGTACTTC; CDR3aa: CAWSVGTGIRNEQYF
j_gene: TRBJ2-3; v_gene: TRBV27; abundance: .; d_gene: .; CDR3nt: TGTGCCAGCAAAGAGGTGGGAACCACAGATACGCAGTATTTT; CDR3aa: CASKEVGTTDTQYF
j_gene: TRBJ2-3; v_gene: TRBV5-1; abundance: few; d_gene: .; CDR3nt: TGCGCCAGCAGCTTGTCGAGCGGAGCCACAGATACGCAGTATTTT; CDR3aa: CASSLSSGATDTQYF
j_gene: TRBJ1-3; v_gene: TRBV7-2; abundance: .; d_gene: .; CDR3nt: TGTGCCAGCAGCATCGGATTTGGCTCTGGAAACACCATATATTTT; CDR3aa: CASSIGFGSGNTIYF
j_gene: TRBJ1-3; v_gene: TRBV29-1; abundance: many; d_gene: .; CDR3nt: TGCAGCGTCAAGACAAGCTCTGGAAACACCATATATTTT; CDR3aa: CSVKTSSGNTIYF
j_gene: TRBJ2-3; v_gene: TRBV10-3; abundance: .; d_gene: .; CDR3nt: TGTGCCATCAGTGAGTCGTGGCCCAACACAGATACGCAGTATTTT; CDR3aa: CAISESWPNTDTQYF
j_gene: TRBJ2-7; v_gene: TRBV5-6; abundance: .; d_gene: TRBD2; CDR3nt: TGTGCCAGCAGCTTGGCTCGACTAGCGGGAGGGCCGTACGAGCAGTACTTC; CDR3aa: CASSLARLAGGPYEQYF
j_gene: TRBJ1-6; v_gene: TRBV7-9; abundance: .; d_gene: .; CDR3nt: TGTGCCAGCAGCTTAGGGGGTTACGATAATTCACCCCTCCACTTT; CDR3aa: CASSLGGYDNSPLHF
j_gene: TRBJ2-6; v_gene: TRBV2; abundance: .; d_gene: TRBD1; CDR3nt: TGTGCCAGCAGTGCGGCAGGGGGCGGTGGGGCCAACGTCCTGACTTTC; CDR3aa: CASSAAGGGGANVLTF